This T cell receptor beta chain emerged from a study of cytotoxic CD8 clonotypes in ibrutinib-treated CLL. V lost 4 bases and J lost 9, with 17 bases in between. CDR1 SGHRS and CDR2 YFSETQ come from the germline V gene. There are 13 residues in the CDR3. The method was immunoSEQ multiplex PCR; TCRdb's version includes in-frame clones alone and lacks a portion of them. The table shows some 140,000 clones, with less than 95% occurring only once. This clone was observed a single time. The rearrangement joins TRBV5-1 to TRBJ2-7; tentative D call: TRBD2 (6 bases). The TCR was taken from a human donor with chronic lymphocytic leukemia. The sequencing here drew on PBMCs, taken after 12 months of ibrutinib treatment. DNA of the CDR3: TGCGCCAGCAGCCTCTCGAAGGGAGGCGGGCAGTACTTC. Protein sequence: CASSLSKGGGQYF. Drawing the rest from reference TRBV5-1 and TRBJ2-7, the complete variable domain is KAGVTQTPRYLIKTRGQQVTLSCSPISGHRSVSWYQQTPGQGLQFLFEYFSETQRNKGNFPGRFSGRQFSNSRSEMNVSTLELGDSALYLCASSLSKGGGQYFGPGTRLTVT.